The T cell receptor (beta chain) described here comes from a study of T cell changes during pregnancy in multiple sclerosis. The assay was immunoSEQ multiplex PCR, and TCRdb's table has in-frame clones only and misses some. The table has over 50,000 clones, roughly 89% seen once; the top ten hold approximately 5%. The CDR3 has 15 amino acids. With 5 bases removed from V and 6 bases from J, the gap between germline ends came to 19 bases. Germline CDR1 SGHTA, CDR2 FQGNSA. The sample taken for sequencing was peripheral blood from another person, used as feeder cells. The rearrangement uses TRBV7-2 and TRBJ1-2, with D perhaps TRBD1 (5 bases). This clonotype was obtained from a human donor whose cells served as feeder cells for cultures in a pregnancy study. CDR3 protein: CASSPTPPGGDGYTF. CDR3 nucleotide sequence: TGTGCCAGCAGCCCCACACCCCCGGGGGGGGATGGCTACACCTTC.